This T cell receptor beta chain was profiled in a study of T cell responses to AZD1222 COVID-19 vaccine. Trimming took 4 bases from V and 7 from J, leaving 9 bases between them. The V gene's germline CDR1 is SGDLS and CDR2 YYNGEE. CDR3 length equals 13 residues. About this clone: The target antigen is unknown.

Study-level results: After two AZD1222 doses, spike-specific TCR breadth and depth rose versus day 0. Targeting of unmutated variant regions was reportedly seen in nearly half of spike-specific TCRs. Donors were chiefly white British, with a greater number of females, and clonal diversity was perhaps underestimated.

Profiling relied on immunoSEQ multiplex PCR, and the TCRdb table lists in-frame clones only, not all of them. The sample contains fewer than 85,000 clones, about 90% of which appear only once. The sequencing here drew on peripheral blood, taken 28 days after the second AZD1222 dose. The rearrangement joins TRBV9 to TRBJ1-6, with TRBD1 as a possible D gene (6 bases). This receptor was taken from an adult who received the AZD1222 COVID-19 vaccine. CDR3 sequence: CASSSTGNSPLHF. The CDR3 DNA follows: TGTGCCAGCAGCTCTACAGGGAATTCACCCCTCCACTTT.